The 4 T cell receptor beta chains given below trace back to one sample, sequenced in a study of Graves' ophthalmopathy and Graves' hyperthyroidism. Amplification targeted the TCR beta CDR3 regions, with RNA transcripts as the source material. The first-round RT-PCR employed HTBI primers together with the Qiagen OneStep RT-PCR kit. A multiplex PCR was then performed as the second round. One entry per CDR3 protein results from TCRdb running MiXCR on the multiplex PCR reads. The table lists around 520,000 distinct CDR3 sequences, roughly 40% of them singletons. The sequencing sample was made of peripheral blood or thyroid tissue (not recorded which). These receptors originate from an adult man with Graves' hyperthyroidism.

Concerning this clonotype: The junction and the germline gene differ at one end; a read error may be behind it. The genes are TRBV20-1 and TRBJ1-1, with 9 bases identical to TRBD1. This CDR3 region has 17 residues. CDR1 is DFQATT, CDR2 SNEGSKA, per germline (reference sequence). As DNA, the CDR3 is TGCAGTACTAGCCTAGGGGACAGGGCTAAATGGAACACTGAAGCTTTCTTT. Translation: CSTSLGDRAKWNTEAFF.

This clonotype has only a few counts. The gene calls are TRBV24-1 and TRBJ2-5; TRBD1 aligns across 7 bases. Germline CDR1 KGHDR, CDR2 SFDVKD. Trimming took 3 bases from V and 1 from J; bases not matched to a gene: 7. CDR3 size: 16 residues. CDR3 sequence (DNA): TGTGCCACCAGTGATGCGGCCGGGACAGTCCAAGAGACCCAGTACTTC. Translation gives CATSDAAGTVQETQYF.

The chain joins TRBV7-6 to TRBJ2-7; D tentatively fits TRBD1 or TRBD2 (5 bases each). The CDR3 spans 14 residues. Germline CDR1 is SGHVS and CDR2 is FNYEAQ. Trimming shortened V by 5 bases and J by 6 bases, and 17 bases separated the two germline ends. The chain's CDR3 is CASSKGTSSLEQYF. CDR3 DNA sequence: TGTGCCAGCAGCAAGGGGACGTCGAGCCTCGAGCAGTACTTC.

In its sample, this clonotype was seen a few times. The rearrangement uses TRBV4-1 and TRBJ2-5; 9 bases match TRBD2. The trim removed 0 bases at V and 3 bases at J, leaving 11 bases unmatched. The CDR3 spans 18 residues. In germline, CDR1 is MGHRA, CDR2 YSYEKL. CDR3 nucleotides: TGCGCCAGCAGCCAAGATCGGGGGCTAGCGGGGAGCGAAGAGACCCAGTACTTC. Translated, it gives CASSQDRGLAGSEETQYF.